This passage covers 21 T cell receptor beta chains from one sample sequenced in a study of blood T cell repertoires in COVID-19. Only in-frame clones appear in the TCRdb table, and some are missing; sequencing was by immunoSEQ multiplex PCR. The sample records under 85,000 clones, less than 90% being singletons. Sequencing was performed on peripheral blood. These receptors were taken from a man in his 60s with active or convalescent COVID-19.

The CDR3 sequence is CASSQRTTEAFF. CDR3 nucleotide sequence: TGTGCCAGCAGCCAGCGGACTACTGAAGCTTTCTTT. The rearrangement uses TRBV4-2 and TRBJ1-1; D remains ambiguous. This CDR3 is 12 amino acids long. Looked up from germline, CDR1 is LGHNA and CDR2 is YNFKEQ. Trimming stripped 3 bases from V and 5 bases from J, with 7 bases between.

The chain recombines TRBV19 with TRBJ2-3; D is uncertain. The CDR3 spans 11 residues. The V and J ends lost 4 bases and 6 bases respectively, with 5 bases between them. Germline V gene lookup returns CDR1 LNHDA and CDR2 SQIVND (reference sequence). The CDR3 protein is CASSKSDTQYF. The CDR3 nucleotides are TGTGCCAGTAGTAAATCGGATACGCAGTATTTT.

This clone was detected only once. The V gene is TRBV23-1, the J gene TRBJ1-3, with 9 bases lining up with TRBD1. TRBV23-1 has ORF status, its function being uncertain. V trimming: 11 bases; J trimming: 4 bases; junction bases outside the gene matches: 9. CDR3 length: 14 amino acids. The CDR3: CAAGYRGLGNTIYF. The CDR3 DNA reads as TGCGCCGCGGGGTACAGGGGGCTCGGAAACACCATATATTTT.

The rearrangement uses TRBV6-5 and TRBJ1-2; the match to TRBD1 covers 11 bases. The CDR3 runs 15 residues. Per the germline V gene, CDR1 is MNHEY and CDR2 is SVGAGI. The ends lost 6 bases at V and 2 bases at J; junction bases unmatched: 5. The CDR3 reads CASSPGTGGNYGYTF. Written as DNA, the CDR3 is TGTGCCAGCAGCCCCGGGACAGGGGGAAACTATGGCTACACCTTC.

V gene TRBV7-2 combines with J gene TRBJ2-2; the D gene is possibly TRBD1 (6 bases). The length of the CDR3 is 15 residues. Germline CDR1 and CDR2: SGHTA and FQGNSA. Trimming stripped 5 bases from V and 2 bases from J, with 12 bases between. CDR3 loop: CASSLAGTNTGELFF. The CDR3 DNA sequence: TGTGCCAGCAGCCTTGCCGGGACAAACACCGGGGAGCTGTTTTTT.

J is TRBJ2-7 and V is TRBV4-3, with 10 bases lining up with TRBD2. V dropped 3 bases and J dropped 0; count of bases not matched to a gene: 8. CDR1 LGHNA and CDR2 YSLEER come from the germline V gene. The CDR3 loop spans 17 amino acids. CDR3 loop: CASSQTLAGGASYEQYF. The CDR3 DNA reads as TGCGCCAGCAGCCAGACCTTAGCGGGGGGCGCCTCCTACGAGCAGTACTTC.

The J gene is TRBJ2-2, the V gene TRBV9; 11 bases map to TRBD2. Germline V gives CDR1 SGDLS, CDR2 YYNGEE. The CDR3 spans 16 residues. Trimming took 2 bases from V and 2 from J; bases not matched to a gene: 2. The DNA of the CDR3 is TGTGCCAGCAGCGTGGGACTAGCGGCTAACACCGGGGAGCTGTTTTTT. Translated: CASSVGLAANTGELFF.

The chain employs TRBV6-5 and TRBJ2-7; TRBD2 aligns across 11 bases. The trim removed 0 bases at V and 3 bases at J, leaving 4 bases unmatched. This CDR3 is built from 16 residues. CDR1 and CDR2 from the germline V gene are MNHEY and SVGAGI. The DNA of the CDR3 is TGTGCCAGCAGTTACTCCACTAGCGGGGGACGCTACGAGCAGTACTTC. It translates to CASSYSTSGGRYEQYF.

The chain couples TRBV27 to TRBJ2-7; TRBD1 agrees at 11 bases. The germline V gene has CDR1 MNHEY and CDR2 SMNVEV (reference sequence). The length of the CDR3 is 15 residues. The ends lost 2 bases at V and 3 bases at J; junction bases unmatched: 3. The chain's CDR3 is CASSLVGTGGYEQYF. CDR3 sequence (DNA): TGTGCCAGCAGTTTAGTTGGGACAGGGGGCTACGAGCAGTACTTC.

The rearrangement links TRBV5-4 to TRBJ2-5; D possibly corresponds to TRBD1 (6 bases). The V gene lost 1 base and the J gene lost 3 bases, with 10 bases spanning the gap. Germline assignment: CDR1 SGHNT and CDR2 YYREEE (reference sequence). The CDR3 sequence is 14 residues long. The CDR3 reads CASSLRDIKETQYF. The CDR3, as DNA: TGTGCCAGCAGCTTGCGGGACATTAAAGAGACCCAGTACTTC.

The rearrangement links TRBV2 to TRBJ2-1; D possibly corresponds to TRBD2 (6 bases). V was shortened by 6 bases and J by 9 bases, with 18 bases between the two germline ends. The germline gives CDR1 SNHLY, CDR2 FYNNEI. The CDR3 contains 14 residues. In DNA, the CDR3 is TGTGCCAGCAGGTACGGGACTTTTGGGGGTGAGCAGTTCTTC. Residues: CASRYGTFGGEQFF.

The V call is TRBV5-4, the J call TRBJ2-1; a weak D match, TRBD2 (6 bases). The CDR3 has 16 amino acids. Trimming left V 0 bases short and J 0 bases short, with 10 bases between. Germline V lookup: CDR1 SGHNT, CDR2 YYREEE (reference sequence). The CDR3 DNA reads as TGTGCCAGCAGCTTGGAAGGGACTGGCTCCTACAATGAGCAGTTCTTC. The encoded protein is CASSLEGTGSYNEQFF.

This clone was detected a few times. V gene TRBV7-3 combines with J gene TRBJ2-7; no clear D gene. This CDR3 has 13 residues. Trimming cost V 1 base and J 6 bases, with 10 bases left between them. Per the germline V gene, CDR1 is SGHTA and CDR2 is FQGTGA. Written as DNA, the CDR3 is TGTGCCAGCAGCTTAAACGCGGCTAGCGAGCAGTACTTC. Translation gives CASSLNAASEQYF.

The V gene is TRBV6-4, the J gene TRBJ1-2; 8 nucleotides match TRBD1. The CDR3 consists of 17 residues. Per the germline V gene, CDR1 is MRHNA and CDR2 is SNTAGT. Trimming at V came to 5 bases and at J to 1 base, leaving 12 bases not matched to a gene. The CDR3 nucleotides are TGTGCCAGCAGTCCTCGGGCAGGGGGCGATGTTAACTATGGCTACACCTTC. Residues: CASSPRAGGDVNYGYTF.

This chain links TRBV12-3 or TRBV12-4 with TRBJ1-5; 8 positions match TRBD1. CDR3 size: 13 residues. V shed 5 bases and J 5 bases; nucleotides not matched to a gene: 2. As DNA, the CDR3 is TGTGCCAGCAGTGGGACAGGCGATCAGCCCCAGCATTTT. As protein: CASSGTGDQPQHF.

This clone was seen a single time. The genes are TRBV6-5 and TRBJ1-4; 9 positions match TRBD1. The CDR3 is made up of 15 amino acids. Germline CDR1 is MNHEY and CDR2 is SVGAGI. Unmatched junction bases numbered 7, after V lost 6 bases and J lost 5 bases. Written as DNA, the CDR3 is TGTGCCAGCAGGGGGGGGACAGGGTACAATGAAAAACTGTTTTTT. It encodes CASRGGTGYNEKLFF.

V usage is TRBV2 and J usage is TRBJ1-4; no clear D. Germline-derived CDR1 and CDR2 are SNHLY and FYNNEI. V lost 5 bases and J 8 bases, leaving 21 bases between the germline ends. The CDR3 runs to 16 residues. Here the CDR3 reads CASSYSTSGSREKLFF. The CDR3 DNA sequence: TGTGCCAGCAGTTACTCCACTTCGGGTAGTAGGGAAAAACTGTTTTTT.

This clone occurred a few times. The genes are TRBV14 and TRBJ1-2, with D possibly matching TRBD1 (5 bases). CDR1 and CDR2 (germline): SGHDN, FVKESK. The V gene lost 3 bases and the J gene lost 2 bases, with 16 bases spanning the gap. The CDR3 loop spans 16 amino acids. CDR3 loop: CASSQGEGKGNYGYTF. CDR3 nucleotides: TGTGCCAGCAGCCAGGGTGAAGGGAAGGGGAACTATGGCTACACCTTC.

This clone was recorded only once. V usage is TRBV9 and J usage is TRBJ1-1, with D perhaps TRBD1 (6 bases). CDR1 is SGDLS, CDR2 YYNGEE, per germline. The CDR3 consists of 14 residues. V dropped 4 bases and J dropped 4 bases, with 14 bases sitting between them. CDR3 sequence: CASSPRGGGTEAFF. The DNA for the CDR3 is TGTGCCAGCAGCCCAAGGGGGGGTGGCACTGAAGCTTTCTTT.

The chain has TRBV18 and TRBJ1-4; 7 nucleotides line up with TRBD1. The V and J ends lost 5 bases and 4 bases, in that order; junction bases with no gene match: 7. From germline, CDR1 is KGHSH and CDR2 LQKENI. The CDR3 is 15 amino acids. CDR3 nucleotides: TGTGCCAGCTCAGCCCGGACAGGCGGTAATGAAAAACTGTTTTTT. Translating gives CASSARTGGNEKLFF.

The chain is built from TRBV5-1 and TRBJ2-2; 7 nucleotides align to TRBD1. Trimming cost V 3 bases and J 4 bases; bases outside gene matches: 3. Per germline, CDR1 SGHRS and CDR2 YFSETQ. The CDR3 runs to 14 residues. The CDR3 loop reads CASSWGTVTGELFF. In DNA form, the CDR3 reads TGCGCCAGCAGCTGGGGGACAGTCACCGGGGAGCTGTTTTTT.